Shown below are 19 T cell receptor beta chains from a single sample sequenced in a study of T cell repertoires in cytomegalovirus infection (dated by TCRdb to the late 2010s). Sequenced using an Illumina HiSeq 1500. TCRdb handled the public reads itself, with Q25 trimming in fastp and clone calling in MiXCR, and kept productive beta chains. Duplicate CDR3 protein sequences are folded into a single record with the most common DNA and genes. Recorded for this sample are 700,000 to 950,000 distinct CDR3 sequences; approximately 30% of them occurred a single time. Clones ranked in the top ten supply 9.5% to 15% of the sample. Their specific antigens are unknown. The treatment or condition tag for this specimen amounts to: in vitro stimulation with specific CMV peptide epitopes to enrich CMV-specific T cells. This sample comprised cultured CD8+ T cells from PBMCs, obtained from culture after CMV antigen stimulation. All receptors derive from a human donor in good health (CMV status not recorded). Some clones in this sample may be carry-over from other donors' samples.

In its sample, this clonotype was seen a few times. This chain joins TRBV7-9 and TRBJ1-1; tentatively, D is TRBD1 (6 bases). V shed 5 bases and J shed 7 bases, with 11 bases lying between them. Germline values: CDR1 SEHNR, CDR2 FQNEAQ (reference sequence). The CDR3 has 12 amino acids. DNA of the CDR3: TGTGCCAGCAGCGCCCGGACAGTTGAAGCTTTCTTT. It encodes CASSARTVEAFF.

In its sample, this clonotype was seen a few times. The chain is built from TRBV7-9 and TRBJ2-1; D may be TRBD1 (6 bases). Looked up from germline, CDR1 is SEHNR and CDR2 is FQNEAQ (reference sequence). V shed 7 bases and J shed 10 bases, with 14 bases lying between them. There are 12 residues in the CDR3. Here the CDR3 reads CASNRRDIEQFF. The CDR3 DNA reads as TGTGCCAGCAATCGCCGGGACATCGAGCAGTTCTTC.

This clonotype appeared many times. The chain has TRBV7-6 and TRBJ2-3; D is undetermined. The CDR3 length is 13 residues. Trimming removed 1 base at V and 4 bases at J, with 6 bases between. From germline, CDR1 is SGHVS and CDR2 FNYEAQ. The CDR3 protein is CASSLVQADTQYF. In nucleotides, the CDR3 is TGTGCCAGCAGCTTAGTTCAGGCAGATACGCAGTATTTT.

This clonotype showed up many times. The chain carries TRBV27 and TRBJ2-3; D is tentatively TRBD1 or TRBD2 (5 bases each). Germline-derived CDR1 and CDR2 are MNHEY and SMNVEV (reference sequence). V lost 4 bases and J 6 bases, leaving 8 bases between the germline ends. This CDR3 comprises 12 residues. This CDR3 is CASSWGGDTQYF. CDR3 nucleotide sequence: TGTGCCAGCAGTTGGGGCGGGGATACGCAGTATTTT.

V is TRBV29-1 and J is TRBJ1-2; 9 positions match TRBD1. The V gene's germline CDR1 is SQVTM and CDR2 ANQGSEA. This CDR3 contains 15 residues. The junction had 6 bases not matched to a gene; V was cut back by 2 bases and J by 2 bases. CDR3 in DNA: TGCAGCGTTGAATCAGGGACAGGGATAAACTATGGCTACACCTTC. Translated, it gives CSVESGTGINYGYTF.

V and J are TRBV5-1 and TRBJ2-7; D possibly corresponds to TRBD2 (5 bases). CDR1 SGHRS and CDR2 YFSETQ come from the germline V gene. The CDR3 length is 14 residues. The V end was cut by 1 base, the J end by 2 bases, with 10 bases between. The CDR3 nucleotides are TGCGCCAGCAGCTTGCGAGGGTTCGCCTACGAGCAGTACTTC. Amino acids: CASSLRGFAYEQYF.

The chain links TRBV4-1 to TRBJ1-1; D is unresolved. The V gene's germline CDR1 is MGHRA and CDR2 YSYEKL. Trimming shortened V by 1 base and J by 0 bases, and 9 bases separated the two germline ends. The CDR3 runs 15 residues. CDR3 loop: CASSQVGHMNTEAFF. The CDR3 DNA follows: TGCGCCAGCAGCCAAGTAGGGCACATGAACACTGAAGCTTTCTTT.

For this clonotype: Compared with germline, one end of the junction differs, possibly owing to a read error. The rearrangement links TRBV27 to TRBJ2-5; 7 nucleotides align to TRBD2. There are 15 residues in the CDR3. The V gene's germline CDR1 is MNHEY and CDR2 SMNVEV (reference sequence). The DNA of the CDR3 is TGTGCCAGCAGTCTATCGAGCGGGGCCCCAGAGACCCAGTACTTC. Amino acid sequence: CASSLSSGAPETQYF.

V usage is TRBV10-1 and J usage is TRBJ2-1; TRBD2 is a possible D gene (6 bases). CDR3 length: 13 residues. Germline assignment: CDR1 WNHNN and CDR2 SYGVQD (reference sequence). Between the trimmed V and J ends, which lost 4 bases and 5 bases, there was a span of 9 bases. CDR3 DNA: TGCGCCAGCAGTGGGGCTAGCGACAATGAGCAGTTCTTC. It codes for CASSGASDNEQFF.

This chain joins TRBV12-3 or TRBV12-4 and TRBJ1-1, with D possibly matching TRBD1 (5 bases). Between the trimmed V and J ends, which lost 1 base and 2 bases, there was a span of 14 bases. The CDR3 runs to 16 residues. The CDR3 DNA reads TGTGCCAGCAGTTTAGTTCTACGGGGCATCAACACTGAAGCTTTCTTT. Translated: CASSLVLRGINTEAFF.

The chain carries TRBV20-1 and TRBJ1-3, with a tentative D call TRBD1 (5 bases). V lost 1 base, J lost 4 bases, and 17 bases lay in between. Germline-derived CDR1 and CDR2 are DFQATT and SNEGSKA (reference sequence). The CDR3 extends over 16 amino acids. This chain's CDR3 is CSARARDLAGGNTIYF. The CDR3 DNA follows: TGCAGTGCTAGAGCCCGGGACCTCGCCGGAGGAAACACCATATATTTT.

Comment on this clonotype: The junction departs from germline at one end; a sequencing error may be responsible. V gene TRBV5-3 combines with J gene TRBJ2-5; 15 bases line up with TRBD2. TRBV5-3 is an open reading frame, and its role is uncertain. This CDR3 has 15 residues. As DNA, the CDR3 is TGTGCCAGCAGCTGGGGACTAGCGGGGGGAGAGACCCAGTACTTC. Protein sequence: CASSWGLAGGETQYF.

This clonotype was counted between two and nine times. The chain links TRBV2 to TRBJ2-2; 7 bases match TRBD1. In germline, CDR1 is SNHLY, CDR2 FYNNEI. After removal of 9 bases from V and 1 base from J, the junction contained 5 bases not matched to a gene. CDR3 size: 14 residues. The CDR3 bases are TGTGCCAGAACAGGGGACATGAACACCGGGGAGCTGTTTTTT. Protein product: CARTGDMNTGELFF.

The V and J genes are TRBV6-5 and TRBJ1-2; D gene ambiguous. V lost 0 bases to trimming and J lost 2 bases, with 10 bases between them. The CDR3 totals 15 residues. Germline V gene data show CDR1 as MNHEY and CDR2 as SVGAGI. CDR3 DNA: TGTGCCAGCAGTTACTCGCCAGACCTAAACTATGGCTACACCTTC. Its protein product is CASSYSPDLNYGYTF.

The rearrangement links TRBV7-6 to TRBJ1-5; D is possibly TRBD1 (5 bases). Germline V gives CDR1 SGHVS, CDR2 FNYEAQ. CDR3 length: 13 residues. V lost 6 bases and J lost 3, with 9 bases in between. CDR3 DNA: TGTGCCAGCAGGGGGGGGTACAATCAGCCCCAGCATTTT. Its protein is CASRGGYNQPQHF.

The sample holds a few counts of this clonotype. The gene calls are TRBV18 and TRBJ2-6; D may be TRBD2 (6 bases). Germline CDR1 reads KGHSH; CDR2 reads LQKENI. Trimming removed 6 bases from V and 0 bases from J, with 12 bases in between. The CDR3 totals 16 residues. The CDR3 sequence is CASSTGTGSGANVLTF. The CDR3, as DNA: TGTGCCAGCTCCACGGGGACTGGCTCTGGGGCCAACGTCCTGACTTTC.

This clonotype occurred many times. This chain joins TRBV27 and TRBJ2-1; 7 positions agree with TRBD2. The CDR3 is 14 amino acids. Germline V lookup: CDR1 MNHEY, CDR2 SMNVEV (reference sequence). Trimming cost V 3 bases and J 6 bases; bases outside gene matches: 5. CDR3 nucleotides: TGTGCCAGCAGTTTTATTGGGAGGGCCAATGAGCAGTTCTTC. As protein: CASSFIGRANEQFF.

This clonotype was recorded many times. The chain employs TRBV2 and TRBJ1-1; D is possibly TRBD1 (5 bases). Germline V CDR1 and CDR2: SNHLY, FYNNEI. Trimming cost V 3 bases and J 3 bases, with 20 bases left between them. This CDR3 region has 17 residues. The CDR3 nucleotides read TGTGCCAGCAGTGATCTGGTAAAAGCTTGGGGGGACACTGAAGCTTTCTTT. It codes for CASSDLVKAWGDTEAFF.

This CDR3 reads CSVEDSRDTQYF. CDR3 sequence (DNA): TGCAGCGTTGAAGATAGCCGGGATACGCAGTATTTT. This chain joins TRBV29-1 and TRBJ2-3; D ambiguous. CDR3 size: 12 residues. The germline V and J ends were trimmed by 0 bases and 6 bases, with 7 bases remaining between them. Germline loops: CDR1 SQVTM, CDR2 ANQGSEA.